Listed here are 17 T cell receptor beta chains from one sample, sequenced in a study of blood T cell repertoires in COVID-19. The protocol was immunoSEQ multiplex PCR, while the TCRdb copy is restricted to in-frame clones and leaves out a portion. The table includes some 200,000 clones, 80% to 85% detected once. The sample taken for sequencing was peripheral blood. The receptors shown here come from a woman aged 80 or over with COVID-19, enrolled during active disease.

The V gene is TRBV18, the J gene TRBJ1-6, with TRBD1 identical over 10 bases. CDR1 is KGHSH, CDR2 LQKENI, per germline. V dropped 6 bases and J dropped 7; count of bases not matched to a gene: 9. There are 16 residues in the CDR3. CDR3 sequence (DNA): TGTGCCAGCTCTCAGACAGGGGGCGATGGGAATTCACCCCTCCACTTT. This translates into CASSQTGGDGNSPLHF.

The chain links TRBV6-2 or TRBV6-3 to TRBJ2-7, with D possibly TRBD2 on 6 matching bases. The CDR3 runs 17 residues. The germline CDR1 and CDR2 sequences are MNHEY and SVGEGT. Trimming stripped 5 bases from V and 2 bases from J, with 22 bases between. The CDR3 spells CASSTGWAVGGTYEQYF. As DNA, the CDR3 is TGTGCCAGCAGTACGGGATGGGCGGTGGGGGGAACCTACGAGCAGTACTTC.

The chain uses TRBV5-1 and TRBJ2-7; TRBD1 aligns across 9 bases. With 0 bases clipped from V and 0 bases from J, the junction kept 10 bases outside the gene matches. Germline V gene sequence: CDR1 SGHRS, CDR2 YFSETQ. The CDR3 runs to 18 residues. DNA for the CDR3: TGCGCCAGCAGCTTGGTGGACAGGGGCTATCATAGCTCCTACGAGCAGTACGTC. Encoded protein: CASSLVDRGYHSSYEQYV.

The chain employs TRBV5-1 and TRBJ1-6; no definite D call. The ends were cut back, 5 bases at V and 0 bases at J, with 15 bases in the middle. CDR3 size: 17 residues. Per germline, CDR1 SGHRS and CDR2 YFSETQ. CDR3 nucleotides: TGCGCCAGCAGAATCCGAGCAGGTAGCTCCTATAATTCACCCCTCCACTTT. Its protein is CASRIRAGSSYNSPLHF.

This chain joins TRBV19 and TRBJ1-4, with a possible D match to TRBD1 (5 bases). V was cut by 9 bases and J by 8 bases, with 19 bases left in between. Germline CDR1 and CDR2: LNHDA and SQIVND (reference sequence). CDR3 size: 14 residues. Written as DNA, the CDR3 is TGTGCCAGCTCGAACGGAGGGGAATACGAAAAACTGTTTTTT. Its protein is CASSNGGEYEKLFF.

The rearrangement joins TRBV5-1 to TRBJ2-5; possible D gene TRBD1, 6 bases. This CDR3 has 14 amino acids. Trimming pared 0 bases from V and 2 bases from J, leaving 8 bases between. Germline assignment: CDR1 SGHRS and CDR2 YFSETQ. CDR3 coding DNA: TGCGCCAGCAGCTTGGTTCAGGGGCAAGAGACCCAGTACTTC. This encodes CASSLVQGQETQYF.

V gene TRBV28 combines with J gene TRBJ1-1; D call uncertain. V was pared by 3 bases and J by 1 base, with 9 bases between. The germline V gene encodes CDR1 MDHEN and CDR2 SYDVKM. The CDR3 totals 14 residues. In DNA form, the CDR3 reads TGTGCCAGCAGTTTGGGGAGGGCGAACACTGAAGCTTTCTTT. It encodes CASSLGRANTEAFF.

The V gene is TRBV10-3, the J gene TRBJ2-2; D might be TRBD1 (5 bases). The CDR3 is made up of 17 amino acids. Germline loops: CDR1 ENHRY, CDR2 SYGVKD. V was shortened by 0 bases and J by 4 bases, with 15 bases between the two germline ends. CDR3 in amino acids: CAISESAQTVSTGELFF. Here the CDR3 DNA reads TGTGCCATCAGTGAGTCTGCGCAGACAGTGAGCACCGGGGAGCTGTTTTTT.

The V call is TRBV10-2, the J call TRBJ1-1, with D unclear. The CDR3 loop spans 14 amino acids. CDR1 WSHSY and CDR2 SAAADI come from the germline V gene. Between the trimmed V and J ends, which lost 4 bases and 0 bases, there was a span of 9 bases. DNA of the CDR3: TGCGCCAGCAGTGGCTCGGGAATGAACACTGAAGCTTTCTTT. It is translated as CASSGSGMNTEAFF.

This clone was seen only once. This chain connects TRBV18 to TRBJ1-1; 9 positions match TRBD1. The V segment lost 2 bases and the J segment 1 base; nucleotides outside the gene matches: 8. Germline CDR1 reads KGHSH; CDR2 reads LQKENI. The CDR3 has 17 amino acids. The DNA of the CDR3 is TGTGCCAGCTCACCAGAAAACAGGGGGCTAAGGAACACTGAAGCTTTCTTT. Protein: CASSPENRGLRNTEAFF. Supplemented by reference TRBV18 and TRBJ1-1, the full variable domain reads NAGVMQNPRHLVRRRGQEARLRCSPMKGHSHVYWYRQLPEEGLKFMVYLQKENIIDESGMPKERFSAEFPKEGPSILRIQQVVRGDSAAYFCASSPENRGLRNTEAFFGQGTRLTVV.

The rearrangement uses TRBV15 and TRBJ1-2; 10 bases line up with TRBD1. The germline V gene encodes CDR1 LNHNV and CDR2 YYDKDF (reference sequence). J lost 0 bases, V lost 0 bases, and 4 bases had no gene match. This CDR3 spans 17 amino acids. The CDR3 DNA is TGTGCCACCAGCAGAGATTCAGGGACAGGGGCTAACTATGGCTACACCTTC. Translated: CATSRDSGTGANYGYTF.

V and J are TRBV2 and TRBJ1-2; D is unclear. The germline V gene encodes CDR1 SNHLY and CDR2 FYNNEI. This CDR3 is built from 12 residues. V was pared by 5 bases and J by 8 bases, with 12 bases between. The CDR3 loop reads CASSWASWGYTF. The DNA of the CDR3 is TGTGCCAGCAGTTGGGCGTCCTGGGGCTACACCTTC.

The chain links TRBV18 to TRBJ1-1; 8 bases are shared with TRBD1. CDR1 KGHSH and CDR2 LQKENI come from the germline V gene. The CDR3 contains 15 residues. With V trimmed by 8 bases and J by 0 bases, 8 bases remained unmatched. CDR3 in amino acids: CASQGQGGMNTEAFF. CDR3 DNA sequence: TGTGCCAGCCAAGGACAGGGAGGGATGAACACTGAAGCTTTCTTT.

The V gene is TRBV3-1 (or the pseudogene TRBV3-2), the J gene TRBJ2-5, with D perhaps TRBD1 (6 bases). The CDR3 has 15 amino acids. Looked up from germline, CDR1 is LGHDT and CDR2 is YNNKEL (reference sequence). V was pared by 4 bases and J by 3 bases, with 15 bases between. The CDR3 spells CASSLWGQGEETQYF. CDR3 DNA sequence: TGTGCCAGCAGCCTTTGGGGGCAGGGTGAAGAGACCCAGTACTTC.

The CDR3 spells CATSRGTANTGELFF. CDR3 coding DNA: TGTGCCACCAGCAGAGGGACAGCGAACACCGGGGAGCTGTTTTTT. The chain carries TRBV15 and TRBJ2-2; possibly TRBD1 for D (6 bases). Trimming took 1 base from V and 0 from J, leaving 6 bases between them. CDR1 and CDR2 from the germline V gene are LNHNV and YYDKDF (reference sequence). CDR3 length: 15 amino acids.

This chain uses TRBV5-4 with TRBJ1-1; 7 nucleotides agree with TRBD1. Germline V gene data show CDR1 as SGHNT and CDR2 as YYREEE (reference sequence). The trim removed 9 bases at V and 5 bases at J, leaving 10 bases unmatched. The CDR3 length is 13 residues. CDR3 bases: TGTGCCACCGATAGGGGCAGGGGGACTGAAGCTTTCTTT. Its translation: CATDRGRGTEAFF.

CDR3 nucleotides: TGTGCCAGCCAAGTAATCGTAGGGGACACTGAAGCTTTCTTT. Translating it yields CASQVIVGDTEAFF. V usage is TRBV19 and J usage is TRBJ1-1; tentatively, D is TRBD1 (5 bases). CDR3 length: 14 residues. Trimming shortened V by 9 bases and J by 3 bases, and 17 bases separated the two germline ends. In germline, CDR1 is LNHDA, CDR2 SQIVND (reference sequence).